This entry concerns a single T cell receptor (beta chain). The antigen is unknown. This sample was taken from a study of CD8 T cells in ankylosing spondylitis. TCRdb recomputed calls from the 5' RACE reads with MiXCR, one row per CDR3 protein. Found here are nearly 350,000 distinct CDR3 sequences, roughly 14% of them singletons; the top ten hold about 1%. Study results and caveats: Characteristic, it appeared, of ankylosing spondylitis blood was a TCR beta motif of eight or nine highly homologous variants.

V gave up 1 base and J gave up 1 base, with 8 bases separating them. CDR1 and CDR2 (germline): LNHDA, SQIVND (reference sequence). The CDR3 sequence is 14 residues long. The sequence derives from a male donor with ankylosing spondylitis or in good health (not recorded which). Sequenced material: blood, either unsorted or a sorted T cell fraction (not recorded which). The chain employs TRBV19 and TRBJ2-7; D is perhaps TRBD2 (5 bases). This chain's CDR3 is CASSIAGKSYEQYF. CDR3 in DNA: TGTGCCAGTAGTATAGCGGGAAAGTCCTACGAGCAGTACTTC.